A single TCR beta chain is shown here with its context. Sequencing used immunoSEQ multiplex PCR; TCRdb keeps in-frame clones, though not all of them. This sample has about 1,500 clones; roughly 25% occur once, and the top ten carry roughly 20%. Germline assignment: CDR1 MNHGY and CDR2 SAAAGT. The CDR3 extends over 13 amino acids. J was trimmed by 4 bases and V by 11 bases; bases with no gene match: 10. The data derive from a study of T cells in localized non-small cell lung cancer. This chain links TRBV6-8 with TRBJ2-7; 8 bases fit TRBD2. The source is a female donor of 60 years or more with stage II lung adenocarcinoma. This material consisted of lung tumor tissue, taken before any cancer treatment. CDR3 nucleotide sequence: TGTGCCGCTCGGGAGGGCCAAAATTACGAGCAGTACTTC. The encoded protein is CAAREGQNYEQYF.